Listed below are T cell receptor beta chains from one sample, sequenced in a study of identical twins. TCRdb redid the calling of the 5' RACE reads with MiXCR, one entry per CDR3 protein. This sample has around 1.7 million distinct CDR3 sequences, with 25% to 35% found just once. Specimen: cord blood. The receptors were gathered from a newborn girl in good health. Both conserved end residues are part of each CDR3. The D gene is left open where the match is weak.

>-|14|TRBJ2-5|TRBV4-1
CASSQVPQQETQYF
>-|17|TRBJ1-2|TRBV7-8
CASSPSTLPRSNYGYTF
>-|13|TRBJ2-1|TRBV19
CASSISASNEQFF
>TRBD2|15|TRBJ2-7|TRBV10-3
CAISLAGGLGYEQYF
>TRBD1|12|TRBJ2-7|TRBV29-1
CSVSTGLGEQYF
>TRBD2|16|TRBJ2-3|TRBV6-4
CASSDSTSGGTDTQYF
>-|12|TRBJ1-3|TRBV6-6
CASSLERNTIYF
>-|16|TRBJ2-1|TRBV11-2
CASSGGTLLPYNEQFF
>-|12|TRBJ1-2|TRBV29-1
CSVVGTDYGYTF
>-|14|TRBJ2-7|TRBV16
CASSQGSTVYEQYF
>-|17|TRBJ2-3|TRBV28
CASSLPYGQSSTDTQYF
>-|14|TRBJ2-3|TRBV27
CASSLNRYTDTQYF
>-|12|-|TRBV12-3/TRBV12-4
CASQGTTLEQYF
>TRBD1|15|TRBJ1-5|TRBV4-2
CASSQDRQGHQPQHF
>-|15|TRBJ2-7|TRBV28
CASSPPNYQSYEQYF
>-|16|TRBJ2-2|TRBV6-1
CASRPPGGSNTGELFF
>-|14|TRBJ2-3|TRBV7-8
CASSLNFGADTQYF
>-|15|TRBJ1-4|TRBV21-1
CASSKRGSTNEKLFF
>-|13|TRBJ2-7|TRBV20-1
CSAEPGLRYEQYF
>-|16|TRBJ1-4|TRBV7-6
CASSLGGRTTLGKLFF
>-|18|TRBJ2-5|TRBV11-2
CASSLGILRQTYQETQYF
>-|14|TRBJ1-1|TRBV4-1
CASSQQLKNTEAFF
>TRBD1|17|TRBJ2-1|TRBV4-2
CASSQDSTGGSYTEQFF
>-|12|TRBJ1-4|TRBV6-6
CAAALGGWRVFF
>TRBD2|17|TRBJ2-1|TRBV7-8
CASSPQRGGRSYNEQFF
>-|12|TRBJ2-2|TRBV29-1
CSVYYKGRELFF
>TRBD2|13|TRBJ2-3|TRBV20-1
CSANSGGTDTQYF
>-|15|TRBJ2-1|TRBV6-1
CASSEAGRGNNEQFF
>-|13|TRBJ1-5|TRBV18
CASSPPDRKPQHF
>-|14|TRBJ2-1|TRBV5-1
CASSSGQVYNEQFF
>-|14|TRBJ1-1|TRBV29-1
CSVVWAPINTEAFF
>-|12|TRBJ2-5|TRBV29-1
CGIGRNQETQYF
>TRBD1|15|TRBJ2-7|TRBV7-2
CACSPKGQGWYEQYF
>-|13|TRBJ1-5|TRBV20-1
CSARMGVSQPQHF
>-|13|-|TRBV7-2
CASSSFQGAEQYF
>-|11|TRBJ2-1|TRBV20-1
CSARSTGEQFF
>-|14|TRBJ1-1|TRBV6-5
CASSFRGGTTEAFF
>-|14|TRBJ2-7|TRBV5-1
CASSLIIGSGEQYF
>-|12|TRBJ2-1|TRBV5-6
CASSLSENEQFF
>-|14|TRBJ1-5|TRBV5-8
CASNSLGTNQPQHF
>-|13|TRBJ2-1|TRBV7-9
CASSWTAGDEQFF
>TRBD2|13|TRBJ2-3|TRBV29-1
CSVRGRASDTQYF
>-|15|TRBJ1-2|TRBV7-9
CASSLGGDPNYGYTF
>TRBD1|18|TRBJ2-6|TRBV28
CASSTVGQGRTGANVLTF
>-|14|TRBJ1-1|TRBV4-2
CASSPQTAATEAFF